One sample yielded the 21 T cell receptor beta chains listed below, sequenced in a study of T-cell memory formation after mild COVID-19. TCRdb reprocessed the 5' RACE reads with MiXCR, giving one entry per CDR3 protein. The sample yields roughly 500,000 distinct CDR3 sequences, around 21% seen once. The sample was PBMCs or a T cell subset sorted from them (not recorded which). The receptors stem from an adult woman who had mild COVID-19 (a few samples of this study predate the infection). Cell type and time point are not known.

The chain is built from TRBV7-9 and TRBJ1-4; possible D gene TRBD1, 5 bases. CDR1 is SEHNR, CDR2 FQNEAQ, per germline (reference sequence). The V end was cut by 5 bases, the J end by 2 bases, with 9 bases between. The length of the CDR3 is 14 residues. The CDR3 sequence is CASSPGWTNEKLFF. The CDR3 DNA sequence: TGTGCCAGCAGCCCAGGGTGGACTAATGAAAAACTGTTTTTT.

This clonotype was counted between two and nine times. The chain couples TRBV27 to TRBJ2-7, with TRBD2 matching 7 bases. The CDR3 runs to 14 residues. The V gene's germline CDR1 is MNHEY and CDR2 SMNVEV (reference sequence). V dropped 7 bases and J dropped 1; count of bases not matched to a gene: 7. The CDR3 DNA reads TGTGCCAGCAAGTTGGGAGGGCCGTCCTACGAGCAGTACTTC. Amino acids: CASKLGGPSYEQYF.

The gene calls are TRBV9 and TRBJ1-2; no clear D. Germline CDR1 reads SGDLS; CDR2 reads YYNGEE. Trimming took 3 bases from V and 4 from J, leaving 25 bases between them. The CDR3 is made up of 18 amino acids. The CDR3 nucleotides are TGTGCCAGCAGCGCGGAAACCGGAATCGGGGAAAGGGCCTATGGCTACACCTTC. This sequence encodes CASSAETGIGERAYGYTF.

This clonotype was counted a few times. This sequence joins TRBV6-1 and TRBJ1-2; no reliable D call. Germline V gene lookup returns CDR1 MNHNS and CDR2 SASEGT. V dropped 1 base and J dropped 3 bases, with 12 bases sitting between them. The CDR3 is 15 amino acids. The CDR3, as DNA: TGTGCCAGCAGTGAAGGCATAGGAGCAGACTATGGCTACACCTTC. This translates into CASSEGIGADYGYTF.

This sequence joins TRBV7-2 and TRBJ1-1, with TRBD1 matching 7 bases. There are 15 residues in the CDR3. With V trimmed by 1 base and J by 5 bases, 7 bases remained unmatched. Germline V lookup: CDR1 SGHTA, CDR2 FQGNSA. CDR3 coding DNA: TGTGCCAGCAGCTTAGTGAGGGGGCCTGGAACTGAAGCTTTCTTT. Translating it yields CASSLVRGPGTEAFF. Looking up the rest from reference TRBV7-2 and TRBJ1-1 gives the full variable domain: GAGVSQSPSNKVTEKGKDVELRCDPISGHTALYWYRQSLGQGLEFLIYFQGNSAPDKSGLPSDRFSAERTGGSVSTLTIQRTQQEDSAVYLCASSLVRGPGTEAFFGQGTRLTVV.

The CDR3 sequence: CSVGVAGNEQFF. The CDR3 DNA reads as TGCAGCGTTGGGGTAGCGGGTAATGAGCAGTTCTTC. The rearrangement links TRBV29-1 to TRBJ2-1; 7 bases are a match to TRBD2. The V segment lost 4 bases and the J segment 7 bases; nucleotides outside the gene matches: 4. The CDR3 runs to 12 residues. Germline CDR1 and CDR2: SQVTM and ANQGSEA.

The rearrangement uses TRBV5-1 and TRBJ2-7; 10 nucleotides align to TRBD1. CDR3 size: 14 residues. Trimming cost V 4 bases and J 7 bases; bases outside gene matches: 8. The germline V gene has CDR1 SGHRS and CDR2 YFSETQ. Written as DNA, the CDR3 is TGCGCCAGCAGCCCAGGGACAGGGGTCAGGGAGCAGTACTTC. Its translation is CASSPGTGVREQYF.

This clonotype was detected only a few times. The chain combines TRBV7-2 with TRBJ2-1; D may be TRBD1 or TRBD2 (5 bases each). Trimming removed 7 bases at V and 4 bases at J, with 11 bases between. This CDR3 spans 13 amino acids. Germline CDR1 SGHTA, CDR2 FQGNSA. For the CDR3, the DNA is TGTGCCAGCACCCCTGGGGGTTACAATGAGCAGTTCTTC. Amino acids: CASTPGGYNEQFF.

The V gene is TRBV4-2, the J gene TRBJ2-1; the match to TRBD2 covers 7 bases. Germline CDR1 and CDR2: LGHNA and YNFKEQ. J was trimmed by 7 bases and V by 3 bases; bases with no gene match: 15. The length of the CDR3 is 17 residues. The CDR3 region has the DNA TGTGCCAGCAGCCAGGCTTCAGCGGGGCACTGGGGAAATGAGCAGTTCTTC. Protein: CASSQASAGHWGNEQFF.

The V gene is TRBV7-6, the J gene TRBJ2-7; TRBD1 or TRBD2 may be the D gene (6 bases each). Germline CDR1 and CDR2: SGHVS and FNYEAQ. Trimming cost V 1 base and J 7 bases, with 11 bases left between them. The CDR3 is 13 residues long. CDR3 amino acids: CASSLGGRGEQYF. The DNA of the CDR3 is TGTGCCAGCAGCTTAGGGGGGCGGGGAGAGCAGTACTTC.

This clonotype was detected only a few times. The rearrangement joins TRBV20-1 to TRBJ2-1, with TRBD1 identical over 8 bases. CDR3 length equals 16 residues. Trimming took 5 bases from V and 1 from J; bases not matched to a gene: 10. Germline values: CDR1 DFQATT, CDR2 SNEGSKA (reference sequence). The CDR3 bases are TGCAGTGCTGGGACGACAGGGGAAAGATCCTACAATGAGCAGTTCTTC. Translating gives CSAGTTGERSYNEQFF.

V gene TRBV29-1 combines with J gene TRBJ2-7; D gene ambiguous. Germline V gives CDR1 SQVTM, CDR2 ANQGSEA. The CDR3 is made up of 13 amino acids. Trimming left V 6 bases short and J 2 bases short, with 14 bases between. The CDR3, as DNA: TGCAGCGTGTTGGTTAGTCAGGCCTACGAGCAGTACTTC. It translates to CSVLVSQAYEQYF.

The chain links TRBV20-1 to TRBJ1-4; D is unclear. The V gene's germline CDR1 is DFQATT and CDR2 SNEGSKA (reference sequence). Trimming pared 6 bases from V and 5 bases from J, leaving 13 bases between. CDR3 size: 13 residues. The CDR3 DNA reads TGCAGTGCAGAGGGAGGGAAGAATGAAAAACTGTTTTTT. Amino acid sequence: CSAEGGKNEKLFF.

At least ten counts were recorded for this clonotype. In nucleotides, the CDR3 is TGTGCCAGCAGCTCCTACTACGAGCAGTACTTC. It yields the protein CASSSYYEQYF. This chain links TRBV7-2 with TRBJ2-7; D is undetermined. The ends were cut back, 4 bases at V and 3 bases at J, with 4 bases in the middle. Germline V gives CDR1 SGHTA, CDR2 FQGNSA. The CDR3 totals 11 residues.

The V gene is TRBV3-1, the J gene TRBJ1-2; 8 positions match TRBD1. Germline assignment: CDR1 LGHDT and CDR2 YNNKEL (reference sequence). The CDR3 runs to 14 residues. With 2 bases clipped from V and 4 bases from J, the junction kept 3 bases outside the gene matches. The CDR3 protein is CASSQPTGGYGYTF. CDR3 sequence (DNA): TGTGCCAGCAGCCAACCAACAGGGGGCTATGGCTACACCTTC.

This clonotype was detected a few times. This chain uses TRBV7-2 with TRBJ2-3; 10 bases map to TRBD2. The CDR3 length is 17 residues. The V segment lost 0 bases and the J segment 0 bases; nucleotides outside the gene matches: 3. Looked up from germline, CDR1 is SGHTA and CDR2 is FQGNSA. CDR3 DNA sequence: TGTGCCAGCAGCTTAGCGCCGACTAGCGGGAGCACAGATACGCAGTATTTT. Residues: CASSLAPTSGSTDTQYF.

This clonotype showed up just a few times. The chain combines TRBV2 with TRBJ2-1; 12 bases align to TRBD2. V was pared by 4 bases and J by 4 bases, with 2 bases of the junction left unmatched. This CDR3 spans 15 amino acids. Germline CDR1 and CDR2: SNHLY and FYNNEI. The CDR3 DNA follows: TGTGCCAGCAGTGCTAGCGGGAGGGGATACAATGAGCAGTTCTTC. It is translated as CASSASGRGYNEQFF.

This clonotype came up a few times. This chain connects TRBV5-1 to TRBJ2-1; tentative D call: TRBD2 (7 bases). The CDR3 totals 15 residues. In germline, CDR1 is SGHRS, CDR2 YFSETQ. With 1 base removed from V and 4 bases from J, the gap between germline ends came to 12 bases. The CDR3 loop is CASSLLGGAYNEQFF. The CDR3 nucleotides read TGCGCCAGCAGCTTGTTGGGGGGGGCATACAATGAGCAGTTCTTC.

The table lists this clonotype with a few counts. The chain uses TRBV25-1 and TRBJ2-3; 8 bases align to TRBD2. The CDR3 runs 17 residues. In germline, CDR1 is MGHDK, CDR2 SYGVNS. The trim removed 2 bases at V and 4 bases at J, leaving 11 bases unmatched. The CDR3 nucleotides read TGTGCCAGCAGTGAAGAGGGGATAGCGGGGTTCGCAGATACGCAGTATTTT. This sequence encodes CASSEEGIAGFADTQYF.

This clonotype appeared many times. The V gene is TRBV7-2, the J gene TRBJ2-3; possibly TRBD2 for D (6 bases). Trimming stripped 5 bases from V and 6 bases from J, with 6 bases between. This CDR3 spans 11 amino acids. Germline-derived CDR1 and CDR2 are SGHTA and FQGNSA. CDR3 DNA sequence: TGTGCCAGCAGCGCGGGGGATACGCAGTATTTT. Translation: CASSAGDTQYF.

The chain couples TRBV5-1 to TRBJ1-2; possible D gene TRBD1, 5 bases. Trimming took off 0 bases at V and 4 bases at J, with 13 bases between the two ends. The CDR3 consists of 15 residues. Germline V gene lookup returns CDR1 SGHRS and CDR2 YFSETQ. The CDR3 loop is CASSLARGVGYGYTF. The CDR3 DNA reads TGCGCCAGCAGCTTGGCCCGGGGGGTTGGCTATGGCTACACCTTC.